This T cell receptor (beta chain) was retrieved from a study of blood T cell repertoires in COVID-19 (dated by TCRdb to the early 2020s). Regarding the research as a whole: Samples covering the acute and convalescent phases of COVID-19 were provided by collaborators in the United States, Italy and Spain. The sample metadata nearly always contained a de-identified subject ID, COVID-19 status, age in years and sex. The dataset comprised deeply sampled blood TCRbeta repertoires from subjects exposed to, actively infected with, or recovered from COVID-19. The material from the prospective study consisted of cDNA or gDNA derived from T cells, B-cell-depleted T cells, or PBMCs. HLA class I and class II types, where available, came from metadata supplied by the sample provider rather than from assay-based typing. The repertoires were made available in a free public database intended to serve as a resource for research on the immune response to SARS-CoV-2. The samples were drawn from the first 160 participants of the ongoing ImmuneRACE study and from 1,254 subjects provided by 6 global collaborators. Summary of the overall study and its limitations: The quantity of clinical and demographic metadata differed by source and by participant and was supplied without curation.

There are 16 amino acids in the CDR3, from cysteine to phenylalanine inclusive. Only the CDR3 portion is preserved as DNA: 48 bases, with reading frame beginning at the first base. Relative to germline, V is 4 bases shorter and J is 6 bases shorter, with 19 bases between their ends. CDR1 and CDR2, per the germline V gene (reference sequence), are LGHDT and YNNKEL. TCRbeta CDR3 regions were amplified from genomic DNA by means of the immunoSEQ Assay, a bias-controlled multiplex PCR. Processing in the source paper ran as follows. Nucleated cell counts per sample were estimated from amplification of reference gene primers within the assay. To quantify the absolute abundance of each unique TCRbeta CDR3 rearrangement, sequence reads were collapsed and filtered. For each sample, productive Simpson clonality was calculated as the square root of Simpson's diversity index across productive rearrangements. TCRdb re-hosts the immuneACCESS table, in-frame sequences only. Its copies lack some clones; in the studies checked, an unresolved V gene accounts for under half of them, and the cause for the rest is not known. The V and J calls and clone size were taken over from that table, and D and trimming were inferred from the DNA. The table for this sample lists about 110,000 clones; more than 65% of them were counted only once. Roughly 7.9% of the sample belongs to the ten largest clones.

Collaborating institutions collected whole blood in K2EDTA tubes following their own protocols. Collaborator samples were shipped for TCRbeta analysis as frozen whole blood, isolated PBMCs, or DNA extracted from either sample type. On this clone itself: Its specific antigen is unknown. Within one base of it there is no much larger clone, and no base qualities were kept.

The sequence was obtained from a woman at least 80 years old with active or convalescent COVID-19. The sample was peripheral blood. The rearrangement combines TRBV3-1 (or the pseudogene TRBV3-2) with TRBJ1-5; the D gene is perhaps TRBD1, on 5 matching bases. The nucleotide sequence is given as TGTGCCAGCAGCCCCCGCGGAGGCTCGGGGGGTCAGCCCCAGCATTTT. This translates into CASSPRGGSGGQPQHF.